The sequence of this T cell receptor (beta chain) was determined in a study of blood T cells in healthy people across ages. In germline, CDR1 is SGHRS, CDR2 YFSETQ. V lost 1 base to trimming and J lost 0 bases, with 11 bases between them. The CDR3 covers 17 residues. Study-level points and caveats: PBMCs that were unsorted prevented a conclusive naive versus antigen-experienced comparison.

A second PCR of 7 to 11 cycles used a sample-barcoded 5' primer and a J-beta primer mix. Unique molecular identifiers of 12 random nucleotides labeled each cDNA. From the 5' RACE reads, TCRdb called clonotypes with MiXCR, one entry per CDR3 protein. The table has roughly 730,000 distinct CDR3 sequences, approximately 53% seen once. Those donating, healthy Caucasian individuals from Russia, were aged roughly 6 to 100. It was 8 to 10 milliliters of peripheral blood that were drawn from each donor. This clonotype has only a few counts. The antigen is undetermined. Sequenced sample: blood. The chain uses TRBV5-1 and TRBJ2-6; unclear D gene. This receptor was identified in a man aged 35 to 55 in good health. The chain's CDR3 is CASSLLSVPSGANVLTF. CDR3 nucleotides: TGCGCCAGCAGCTTGCTCTCGGTACCCTCTGGGGCCAACGTCCTGACTTTC.